Presented here are 20 T cell receptor beta chains from one specimen sequenced in a study of blood T cell repertoires in COVID-19. TCRdb keeps only in-frame clones here, not all; method: immunoSEQ multiplex PCR. The data contain roughly 260,000 clones, 82% of them singletons. The specimen was peripheral blood. The receptors derive from an elderly woman with active or convalescent COVID-19.

The rearrangement uses TRBV5-6 and TRBJ2-4; D call uncertain. The CDR3 runs to 14 residues. Trimming took off 3 bases at V and 0 bases at J, with 7 bases between the two ends. CDR1 and CDR2 (germline): SGHDT, YYEEEE. The CDR3 nucleotides read TGTGCCAGCAGCTCCGGGTTAGCCAAAAACATTCAGTACTTC. Amino acids: CASSSGLAKNIQYF.

This rearrangement joins TRBV18 to TRBJ2-5, with 7 bases fitting TRBD1. The CDR3 loop spans 14 amino acids. In germline, CDR1 is KGHSH, CDR2 LQKENI. With 3 bases clipped from V and 0 bases from J, the junction kept 1 base outside the gene matches. CDR3 nucleotide sequence: TGTGCCAGCTCACCGACAGGGTACCAAGAGACCCAGTACTTC. Protein sequence: CASSPTGYQETQYF. The variable domain in full, with the rest retrieved from reference TRBV18 and TRBJ2-5, is NAGVMQNPRHLVRRRGQEARLRCSPMKGHSHVYWYRQLPEEGLKFMVYLQKENIIDESGMPKERFSAEFPKEGPSILRIQQVVRGDSAAYFCASSPTGYQETQYFGPGTRLLVL.

V gene TRBV28 combines with J gene TRBJ1-6; TRBD1 matches at 7 bases. CDR1 MDHEN and CDR2 SYDVKM come from the germline V gene. The CDR3 sequence is 15 residues long. J lost 9 bases, V lost 7 bases, and 12 bases had no gene match. CDR3 in amino acids: CASTSVGRGISPLHF. The CDR3 DNA is TGTGCCAGCACCTCCGTGGGCAGGGGGATTTCACCCCTCCACTTT. Combining the CDR3 with reference TRBV28 and TRBJ1-6 gives the whole variable domain DVKVTQSSRYLVKRTGEKVFLECVQDMDHENMFWYRQDPGLGLRLIYFSYDVKMKEKGDIPEGYSVSREKKERFSLILESASTNQTSMYLCASTSVGRGISPLHFGNGTRLTVT.

V and J are TRBV2 and TRBJ1-1, with D perhaps matching TRBD1 (6 bases). V lost 6 bases and J 5 bases, leaving 13 bases between the germline ends. The CDR3 sequence is 13 residues long. Germline V lookup: CDR1 SNHLY, CDR2 FYNNEI. The CDR3 nucleotides read TGTGCCAGCAGCACGGACAGCCGGACTGAAGCTTTCTTT. It translates to CASSTDSRTEAFF.

This clone was observed once. V usage is TRBV18 and J usage is TRBJ1-1; 12 bases match TRBD1. The CDR3 contains 16 residues. Trimming at V came to 7 bases and at J to 4 bases, leaving 10 bases not matched to a gene. Germline CDR1 is KGHSH and CDR2 is LQKENI. The CDR3 DNA follows: TGTGCCAGCTTATCCGGGGGACAGGGGGCTGGCACTGAAGCTTTCTTT. Encoded protein: CASLSGGQGAGTEAFF.

This clone has only one observation. The chain joins TRBV2 to TRBJ2-1; 8 bases match TRBD1. Germline V gene sequence: CDR1 SNHLY, CDR2 FYNNEI. V lost 9 bases to trimming and J lost 7 bases; unmatched junction nucleotides: 8. The CDR3 length is 13 residues. The CDR3 bases are TGTGCCAGGAGACAGGGGAGTAGGAATGAGCAGTTCTTC. This codes for CARRQGSRNEQFF.

The rearrangement uses TRBV15 and TRBJ2-1, with 8 nucleotides matching TRBD1. The trim removed 3 bases at V and 8 bases at J, leaving 9 bases unmatched. The CDR3 has 15 amino acids. The germline CDR1 and CDR2 sequences are LNHNV and YYDKDF (reference sequence). CDR3 DNA sequence: TGTGCCACCAGCAGGGCCGGACAGGGTGGGGATGAGCAGTTCTTC. This translates into CATSRAGQGGDEQFF.

The rearrangement links TRBV10-3 to TRBJ1-3, with TRBD1 matching over 9 bases. The ends lost 7 bases at V and 6 bases at J; junction bases unmatched: 7. Per the germline V gene, CDR1 is ENHRY and CDR2 is SYGVKD. This CDR3 comprises 14 residues. CDR3 sequence (DNA): TGTGCCATCACCCCGGGACAGGGCGTAAACACCATATATTTT. Its protein is CAITPGQGVNTIYF.

This chain uses TRBV19 with TRBJ2-1, with D tentatively TRBD1 (5 bases). CDR1 is LNHDA, CDR2 SQIVND, per germline (reference sequence). The CDR3 is 15 residues long. V was cut by 7 bases and J by 4 bases, with 17 bases left in between. The CDR3 DNA reads TGTGCCAGTACCGTCAGGGCAGGGTCTTACAATGAGCAGTTCTTC. It is translated as CASTVRAGSYNEQFF.

The chain carries TRBV4-1 and TRBJ2-3, with TRBD1 identical over 7 bases. V lost 0 bases and J lost 2; bases outside the gene matches: 5. Germline V gene lookup returns CDR1 MGHRA and CDR2 YSYEKL. There are 16 residues in the CDR3. The CDR3 bases are TGCGCCAGCAGCCAAGAGACAGGGAGCGTCACAGATACGCAGTATTTT. Its protein product is CASSQETGSVTDTQYF.

J is TRBJ1-1 and V is TRBV2; no clear D. The V and J ends lost 9 bases and 1 base respectively, with 12 bases between them. The CDR3 covers 13 residues. From germline, CDR1 is SNHLY and CDR2 FYNNEI. The CDR3 sequence: CASQLQPNTEAFF. CDR3 bases: TGTGCCAGTCAATTACAGCCGAACACTGAAGCTTTCTTT.

The gene calls are TRBV5-1 and TRBJ1-2; D might be TRBD1 (6 bases). Looked up from germline, CDR1 is SGHRS and CDR2 is YFSETQ. The CDR3 spans 14 residues. The ends were cut back, 1 base at V and 5 bases at J, with 12 bases in the middle. In nucleotides, the CDR3 is TGCGCCAGCAGCTTGTTTGGACAGCCTTATGGCTACACCTTC. It codes for CASSLFGQPYGYTF.

The CDR3 loop is CASSFTSGEETQYF. CDR3 nucleotides: TGTGCCAGCAGCTTTACTAGCGGGGAAGAGACCCAGTACTTC. This chain uses TRBV11-2 with TRBJ2-5, with 10 bases lining up with TRBD2. V was pared by 3 bases and J by 3 bases, with 1 base of the junction left unmatched. The CDR3 covers 14 residues. CDR1 is SGHAT, CDR2 FQNNGV, per germline.

The V call is TRBV6-5, the J call TRBJ1-4, with D perhaps TRBD1 (5 bases). The V gene's germline CDR1 is MNHEY and CDR2 SVGAGI. The V end was cut by 7 bases, the J end by 4 bases, with 13 bases between. The CDR3 covers 14 residues. CDR3 sequence: CASTPGRGNEKLFF. CDR3 in DNA: TGTGCCAGCACCCCAGGAAGGGGTAATGAAAAACTGTTTTTT.

The gene calls are TRBV6-1 and TRBJ1-2; D is unresolved. Germline V gives CDR1 MNHNS, CDR2 SASEGT. The V end was cut by 2 bases, the J end by 4 bases, with 8 bases between. The CDR3 extends over 13 amino acids. The CDR3 is CASSEQAGYGYTF. The CDR3 nucleotides are TGTGCCAGCAGTGAACAGGCAGGCTATGGCTACACCTTC.

This clone was observed once. J is TRBJ2-3 and V is TRBV29-1, with D perhaps matching TRBD2 (5 bases). V lost 6 bases, J lost 1 base, and 8 bases lay in between. The CDR3 has 12 amino acids. Per germline, CDR1 SQVTM and CDR2 ANQGSEA. The CDR3 region is CSVKLGTDTQYF. For the CDR3, the DNA is TGCAGCGTGAAACTAGGCACAGATACGCAGTATTTT.

This clone was picked up a small number of times. The chain links TRBV5-4 to TRBJ1-1; tentatively, D is TRBD1 (5 bases). The CDR3 loop spans 15 amino acids. With 1 base removed from V and 0 bases from J, the gap between germline ends came to 10 bases. CDR1 and CDR2 from the germline V gene are SGHNT and YYREEE (reference sequence). CDR3 bases: TGTGCCAGCAGCTTGATGGCGGGGGTGAACACTGAAGCTTTCTTT. Translated: CASSLMAGVNTEAFF.

The chain combines TRBV6-5 with TRBJ1-2, with TRBD1 matching 7 bases. Germline CDR1 and CDR2: MNHEY and SVGAGI. After removal of 0 bases from V and 3 bases from J, the junction contained 1 base not matched to a gene. There are 14 residues in the CDR3. CDR3 sequence reads: CASSYSTGYYGYTF. CDR3 nucleotide sequence: TGTGCCAGCAGTTACTCGACAGGGTACTATGGCTACACCTTC.

This chain joins TRBV7-9 and TRBJ2-3; tentatively, D is TRBD1 (7 bases). Germline V CDR1 and CDR2: SEHNR, FQNEAQ (reference sequence). The CDR3 has 15 amino acids. V lost 3 bases, J lost 2 bases, and 12 bases lay in between. CDR3 sequence (DNA): TGTGCCAGCAGCTTCCAGGGGGGAATCACAGATACGCAGTATTTT. Translation gives CASSFQGGITDTQYF.

This chain joins TRBV3-1 (or the pseudogene TRBV3-2) and TRBJ2-7; D is possibly TRBD2 (6 bases). Looked up from germline, CDR1 is LGHDT and CDR2 is YNNKEL (reference sequence). The V and J ends lost 4 bases and 4 bases respectively, with 14 bases between them. The CDR3 runs to 14 residues. The CDR3 loop reads CASSLGRGWYEQYF. The CDR3 DNA reads TGTGCCAGCAGCCTCGGACGGGGGTGGTACGAGCAGTACTTC.